This TCR beta chain was profiled in a study of cytomegalovirus exposure and HLA in healthy donors. Turning to the study itself: Earlier work reported about 110 million unique TCR beta sequences from 170 million or so T cells.

Germline CDR1 MDHEN, CDR2 SYDVKM. The CDR3 covers 16 residues. V lost 7 bases to trimming and J lost 1 base; unmatched junction nucleotides: 3. The PCR made use of 60 Vbeta and 13 Jbeta primers. Only in-frame clones appear in the TCRdb table, and some are missing; sequencing was by immunoSEQ multiplex PCR. The data contain some 110,000 clones, around 70% of them seen just once; the ten biggest clones take up roughly 0.76%. A remark on this clone: Its specificity is unknown.

Study outcomes and limitations: Links to common viral pathogens appeared, in a later analysis, for several of the most significant clusters.

The chain links TRBV28 to TRBJ2-6; 11 positions match TRBD1. Sequencing used PBMCs. This TCR came from a boy between 10 and 17 years old in good health and CMV-seronegative. The DNA for the CDR3 is TGTGCCAGCATGGGACAGGGGGTTTCTGGGGCCAACGTCCTGACTTTC. Its protein is CASMGQGVSGANVLTF.